One sample yielded the 25 T cell receptor beta chains listed below, sequenced in a study of T cell responses to AZD1222 COVID-19 vaccine. Measured with immunoSEQ multiplex PCR; TCRdb has only the in-frame clones, and not every one. The data contain some 120,000 clones, around nine tenths of them singletons. This specimen consisted of peripheral blood, obtained 28 days after the second dose of the MenACWY control vaccine. The receptor set was obtained from an adult who received the MenACWY meningococcal vaccine as a control.

This rearrangement joins TRBV14 to TRBJ1-3, with 8 bases aligning to TRBD1. The V and J ends lost 6 bases and 2 bases, in that order; junction bases with no gene match: 3. From germline, CDR1 is SGHDN and CDR2 FVKESK. CDR3 length: 14 amino acids. The CDR3 sequence is CASSTGGTGNTIYF. The CDR3, as DNA: TGTGCCAGCAGTACAGGGGGTACTGGAAACACCATATATTTT.

The chain joins TRBV7-8 to TRBJ2-2; TRBD2 aligns across 11 bases. Looked up from germline, CDR1 is SGHVS and CDR2 is FQNEAQ. V lost 1 base to trimming and J lost 6 bases; unmatched junction nucleotides: 10. The CDR3 is 18 amino acids. As DNA, the CDR3 is TGTGCCAGCAGCTTAGTCTCCACTAGCGGGAGAAGATCCGGGGAGCTGTTTTTT. It encodes CASSLVSTSGRRSGELFF.

This clone was observed a few times. The chain joins TRBV5-4 to TRBJ2-7; 14 positions agree with TRBD2. Germline CDR1 SGHNT, CDR2 YYREEE (reference sequence). The ends lost 4 bases at V and 5 bases at J; junction bases unmatched: 5. This CDR3 region has 15 residues. CDR3 sequence reads: CASSGGLAGAHEQYF. The DNA of the CDR3 is TGTGCCAGCAGCGGGGGACTAGCGGGAGCCCACGAGCAGTACTTC.

This chain uses TRBV7-8 with TRBJ2-6; 7 nucleotides align to TRBD1. The trim removed 5 bases at V and 0 bases at J, leaving 7 bases unmatched. Per germline, CDR1 SGHVS and CDR2 FQNEAQ. This CDR3 is built from 17 residues. CDR3 amino acids: CASSLETGTSGANVLTF. The CDR3 nucleotides are TGTGCCAGCAGCCTGGAGACAGGGACCTCTGGGGCCAACGTCCTGACTTTC.

The chain carries TRBV9 and TRBJ2-7; 10 bases are a match to TRBD2. The CDR3 is 15 amino acids. Germline V gives CDR1 SGDLS, CDR2 YYNGEE. J gave up 2 bases and V 3 bases, and 5 bases lay outside the gene matches. CDR3 nucleotide sequence: TGTGCCAGCAGCGGGACTCTAGCGGGAGCCTACGAGCAGTACTTC. Translating it yields CASSGTLAGAYEQYF.

The rearrangement joins TRBV27 to TRBJ2-1; D unclear. CDR3 length: 14 amino acids. CDR1 is MNHEY and CDR2 is SMNVEV in the germline V gene (reference sequence). V was trimmed by 0 bases and J by 9 bases, leaving 12 bases between them. The CDR3 region is CASSLSDLDGEQFF. In DNA, the CDR3 is TGTGCCAGCAGTTTATCGGACCTGGATGGTGAGCAGTTCTTC.

CDR3 region: CASSEALSLIGSPLHF. DNA for the CDR3: TGTGCCAGCAGTGAAGCGCTTTCTCTGATTGGGTCACCCCTCCACTTT. The V gene is TRBV6-1, the J gene TRBJ1-6; D gene uncertain. CDR3 size: 16 residues. CDR1 and CDR2 (germline): MNHNS, SASEGT. V was pared by 0 bases and J by 10 bases, with 16 bases between.

V usage is TRBV10-3 and J usage is TRBJ2-2; 9 bases line up with TRBD2. The CDR3 is 14 residues long. The germline V gene has CDR1 ENHRY and CDR2 SYGVKD. Trimming cost V 4 bases and J 7 bases; bases outside gene matches: 4. CDR3 nucleotides: TGTGCCATCAGTGCCGGGACTAGCCGCGGGGAGCTGTTTTTT. This sequence encodes CAISAGTSRGELFF.

V and J are TRBV5-8 and TRBJ1-4; 9 bases agree with TRBD1. Germline V CDR1 and CDR2: SGHTS, YDEGEE. The CDR3 runs to 14 residues. The V gene end was trimmed by 4 bases and the J gene end by 8 bases; junction bases not matched to a gene: 6. CDR3 protein: CASSRDREGEKLFF. The CDR3 DNA is TGTGCCAGCAGCCGGGACAGGGAGGGCGAAAAACTGTTTTTT.

The chain recombines TRBV2 with TRBJ2-3; D is undetermined. The CDR3 covers 14 residues. Looked up from germline, CDR1 is SNHLY and CDR2 is FYNNEI. V lost 11 bases and J lost 0, with 15 bases in between. CDR3 sequence reads: CASLNQYSTDTQYF. In DNA form, the CDR3 reads TGTGCCTCCTTAAACCAATATAGCACAGATACGCAGTATTTT.

The chain joins TRBV5-8 to TRBJ2-4, with D unresolved. The CDR3 extends over 15 amino acids. Germline lookup yields CDR1 SGHTS and CDR2 YDEGEE. Between the trimmed V and J ends, which lost 0 bases and 3 bases, there was a span of 10 bases. The CDR3 here is CASSLAGSGKNIQYF. The CDR3 DNA reads as TGTGCCAGCAGCTTGGCGGGTTCTGGCAAAAACATTCAGTACTTC.

This chain connects TRBV15 to TRBJ2-7; 10 positions agree with TRBD1. Germline CDR1 is LNHNV and CDR2 is YYDKDF (reference sequence). The CDR3 runs 14 residues. The V segment lost 0 bases and the J segment 4 bases; nucleotides outside the gene matches: 0. CDR3 region: CATSREGQGYEQYF. As DNA, the CDR3 is TGTGCCACCAGCAGAGAGGGACAGGGGTACGAGCAGTACTTC.

The chain has TRBV28 and TRBJ1-3; the D gene is possibly TRBD1 (5 bases). From germline, CDR1 is MDHEN and CDR2 SYDVKM. V lost 6 bases, J lost 3 bases, and 12 bases lay in between. CDR3 length: 14 amino acids. CDR3 nucleotide sequence: TGTGCCAGCAGCTCACCGGGGGTTGGAAACACCATATATTTT. Its translation is CASSSPGVGNTIYF.

V is TRBV19 and J is TRBJ2-2; 11 nucleotides align to TRBD2. Germline values: CDR1 LNHDA, CDR2 SQIVND (reference sequence). CDR3 length: 18 residues. V shed 3 bases, J shed 0 bases, and the junction held 6 bases outside the gene matches. The CDR3 reads CASSMGWGLAANTGELFF. The CDR3 nucleotides are TGTGCCAGTAGTATGGGTTGGGGACTAGCGGCGAACACCGGGGAGCTGTTTTTT.

The rearrangement uses TRBV2 and TRBJ1-2, with TRBD1 identical over 9 bases. The ends lost 8 bases at V and 2 bases at J; junction bases unmatched: 6. This CDR3 has 14 amino acids. CDR1 and CDR2 (germline): SNHLY, FYNNEI. CDR3 protein: CASRGTGPNYGYTF. In DNA, the CDR3 is TGTGCCAGCCGCGGGACAGGGCCAAACTATGGCTACACCTTC. Filled out from reference TRBV2 and TRBJ1-2, the complete variable domain reads EPEVTQTPSHQVTQMGQEVILRCVPISNHLYFYWYRQILGQKVEFLVSFYNNEISEKSEIFDDQFSVERPDGSNFTLKIRSTKLEDSAMYFCASRGTGPNYGYTFGSGTRLTVV.

V and J are TRBV7-2 and TRBJ2-1, with D possibly TRBD2 on 5 matching bases. From germline, CDR1 is SGHTA and CDR2 FQGNSA. The CDR3 contains 14 residues. Trimming pared 4 bases from V and 5 bases from J, leaving 12 bases between. Here the CDR3 reads CASSSSGIDNEQFF. The CDR3 coding sequence is TGTGCCAGCAGCTCGTCCGGGATCGACAATGAGCAGTTCTTC. The complete variable domain, with remaining parts taken from reference TRBV7-2 and TRBJ2-1, reads GAGVSQSPSNKVTEKGKDVELRCDPISGHTALYWYRQSLGQGLEFLIYFQGNSAPDKSGLPSDRFSAERTGGSVSTLTIQRTQQEDSAVYLCASSSSGIDNEQFFGPGTRLTVL.

This clone was picked up one time. The chain has TRBV28 and TRBJ2-3, with D possibly being TRBD2 (5 bases). V dropped 2 bases and J dropped 6 bases, with 9 bases sitting between them. CDR1 is MDHEN, CDR2 SYDVKM, per germline. CDR3 size: 13 residues. The CDR3 coding sequence is TGTGCCAGCAGTTTAGGAGGTTGGGATACGCAGTATTTT. As protein: CASSLGGWDTQYF.

The chain links TRBV5-1 to TRBJ1-6; D possibly corresponds to TRBD1 (5 bases). Per the germline V gene, CDR1 is SGHRS and CDR2 is YFSETQ. The germline V and J ends were trimmed by 2 bases and 0 bases, with 12 bases remaining between them. The CDR3 is 17 amino acids. The CDR3 nucleotides read TGCGCCAGCAGCTTTGGAGGGGATCTCTCCTATAATTCACCCCTCCACTTT. As protein: CASSFGGDLSYNSPLHF.

The chain couples TRBV11-3 to TRBJ2-1; 11 bases agree with TRBD2. Germline V gene sequence: CDR1 SGHNT, CDR2 YENEEA. The CDR3 runs to 16 residues. With V trimmed by 6 bases and J by 4 bases, 8 bases remained unmatched. CDR3 region: CASSSRTSGSYNEQFF. The CDR3 bases are TGTGCCAGCAGTTCCCGTACTAGCGGGAGTTACAATGAGCAGTTCTTC.

This clone turned up a few times. The V and J genes are TRBV29-1 and TRBJ2-5; D may be TRBD1 (6 bases). This CDR3 spans 13 amino acids. CDR1 SQVTM and CDR2 ANQGSEA come from the germline V gene. Trimming cost V 0 bases and J 5 bases, with 10 bases left between them. This CDR3 is CSVEEQGFETQYF. The CDR3 DNA reads TGCAGCGTTGAAGAACAGGGTTTCGAGACCCAGTACTTC.

This rearrangement joins TRBV6-4 to TRBJ2-3; 9 bases line up with TRBD2. Germline lookup yields CDR1 MRHNA and CDR2 SNTAGT. The length of the CDR3 is 15 residues. With 4 bases clipped from V and 0 bases from J, the junction kept 2 bases outside the gene matches. CDR3 loop: CASSAAGGSTDTQYF. The CDR3 region has the DNA TGTGCCAGCAGTGCTGCGGGGGGGAGCACAGATACGCAGTATTTT.

The chain combines TRBV11-1 with TRBJ2-7; the match to TRBD2 covers 9 bases. Per the germline V gene, CDR1 is SGHAT and CDR2 is FQDESV (reference sequence). Trimming took 5 bases from V and 3 from J; bases not matched to a gene: 5. This CDR3 has 14 residues. The CDR3 DNA sequence: TGTGCCAGCAGCCTTGGACTAGCGAGCTACGAGCAGTACTTC. Its protein is CASSLGLASYEQYF.

The CDR3 is CASSLTVSWTSYEQYF. The CDR3 DNA is TGTGCCAGCAGCCTTACTGTTTCTTGGACGTCCTACGAGCAGTACTTC. V gene TRBV7-2 combines with J gene TRBJ2-7; D is unresolved. Germline V gene data show CDR1 as SGHTA and CDR2 as FQGNSA. This CDR3 region has 16 residues. The germline V and J ends were trimmed by 5 bases and 1 base, with 18 bases remaining between them.

The rearrangement joins TRBV2 to TRBJ2-7; D is ambiguous. Germline assignment: CDR1 SNHLY and CDR2 FYNNEI. Trimming took off 8 bases at V and 4 bases at J, with 12 bases between the two ends. The CDR3 runs 12 residues. Here the CDR3 reads CASRNGRYEQYV. The DNA for the CDR3 is TGTGCCAGCCGGAACGGCAGGTACGAGCAGTACGTC.

The genes are TRBV11-2 and TRBJ2-7; TRBD2 matches 7 bases. The CDR3 spans 16 residues. Germline V gives CDR1 SGHAT, CDR2 FQNNGV. V lost 1 base, J lost 0 bases, and 6 bases stayed unmatched. CDR3 sequence reads: CASSLVGRGSSYEQYV. CDR3 in DNA: TGTGCCAGCAGCTTAGTAGGGCGGGGGAGCTCCTACGAGCAGTACGTC.